One and the same sample provided the 9 T cell receptor beta chains below, sequenced in a study of blood T cell repertoires in COVID-19. Sequenced by immunoSEQ multiplex PCR; TCRdb stores in-frame clones only, minus some. The sample lists fewer than 350,000 clones, about nine tenths occurring once. Material: PBMCs or T cells enriched from blood (not recorded which). These receptor sequences come from a woman aged 35 to 49 who had recovered from COVID-19.

The chain uses TRBV5-1 and TRBJ2-7; possibly TRBD1 for D (5 bases). CDR3 length equals 14 residues. Trimming left V 0 bases short and J 2 bases short, with 9 bases between. Germline CDR1 reads SGHRS; CDR2 reads YFSETQ. The CDR3 bases are TGCGCCAGCAGCTTGGTGACAGAAACCTACGAGCAGTACTTC. It yields the protein CASSLVTETYEQYF.

The chain employs TRBV7-2 and TRBJ2-5; 7 bases align to TRBD1. The CDR3 totals 19 residues. Germline V gene sequence: CDR1 SGHTA, CDR2 FQGNSA. V was clipped by 1 base and J by 4 bases; unmatched bases: 18. CDR3 coding DNA: TGTGCCAGCAGCTTAGTAGGCGGCTCAGGGGGACAGATCGGAGAGACCCAGTACTTC. It specifies CASSLVGGSGGQIGETQYF.

The chain combines TRBV25-1 with TRBJ1-2, with no clear D. The CDR3 is 14 amino acids. Per germline, CDR1 MGHDK and CDR2 SYGVNS. V gave up 4 bases and J gave up 8 bases, with 17 bases separating them. CDR3 region: CASSGGVDSWGYTF. The CDR3 DNA reads TGTGCCAGCAGTGGGGGAGTGGATTCCTGGGGCTACACCTTC.

The V and J genes are TRBV5-6 and TRBJ2-1; TRBD2 is a possible D gene (6 bases). With 3 bases removed from V and 6 bases from J, the gap between germline ends came to 22 bases. This CDR3 has 17 amino acids. The germline V gene has CDR1 SGHDT and CDR2 YYEEEE. This CDR3 is CASSWGLLRDGGNEQFF. The CDR3 DNA is TGTGCCAGCAGCTGGGGACTGTTGAGGGATGGCGGCAATGAGCAGTTCTTC.

This sequence joins TRBV7-9 and TRBJ2-1; 7 bases fit TRBD1. CDR3 length: 17 amino acids. CDR1 SEHNR and CDR2 FQNEAQ come from the germline V gene (reference sequence). J lost 5 bases, V lost 1 base, and 11 bases had no gene match. CDR3 region: CASSLGDSYSSNNEQFF. The CDR3 DNA is TGTGCCAGCAGCTTAGGGGACAGCTATTCTTCAAACAATGAGCAGTTCTTC.

This sequence joins TRBV5-5 and TRBJ2-7, with D perhaps TRBD2 (6 bases). Trimming took 4 bases from V and 11 from J, leaving 19 bases between them. Per the germline V gene, CDR1 is SGHKS and CDR2 is YYEKEE (reference sequence). CDR3 length: 13 amino acids. CDR3 DNA sequence: TGTGCCAGCAGCGGGGTCGCAGGGTCGGGAGAGTACTTC. It is translated as CASSGVAGSGEYF.

The V call is TRBV6-4, the J call TRBJ2-3; 8 bases match TRBD1. The V segment lost 4 bases and the J segment 4 bases; nucleotides outside the gene matches: 1. The CDR3 has 13 amino acids. Per the germline V gene, CDR1 is MRHNA and CDR2 is SNTAGT. CDR3 protein: CASSAGGADTQYF. The CDR3 region has the DNA TGTGCCAGCAGTGCAGGGGGCGCAGATACGCAGTATTTT.

The V call is TRBV4-3, the J call TRBJ2-7; 12 nucleotides align to TRBD2. This CDR3 has 19 amino acids. Germline CDR1 and CDR2: LGHNA and YSLEER. V gave up 1 base and J gave up 1 base; unmatched junction bases: 11. For the CDR3, the DNA is TGCGCCAGCAGCCAAGCGCCGAGACTAGCGGGAGCTCCATCCTACGAGCAGTACTTC. It codes for CASSQAPRLAGAPSYEQYF.

This sequence joins TRBV6-6 and TRBJ1-5; weak D call: TRBD1 (6 bases). This CDR3 has 16 residues. Germline V lookup: CDR1 MNHNY, CDR2 SVGAGI (reference sequence). Trimming removed 7 bases at V and 1 base at J, with 17 bases between. The CDR3: CASTFRGGSSNQPQHF. CDR3 bases: TGTGCCAGCACCTTCCGGGGGGGCTCGAGCAATCAGCCCCAGCATTTT.